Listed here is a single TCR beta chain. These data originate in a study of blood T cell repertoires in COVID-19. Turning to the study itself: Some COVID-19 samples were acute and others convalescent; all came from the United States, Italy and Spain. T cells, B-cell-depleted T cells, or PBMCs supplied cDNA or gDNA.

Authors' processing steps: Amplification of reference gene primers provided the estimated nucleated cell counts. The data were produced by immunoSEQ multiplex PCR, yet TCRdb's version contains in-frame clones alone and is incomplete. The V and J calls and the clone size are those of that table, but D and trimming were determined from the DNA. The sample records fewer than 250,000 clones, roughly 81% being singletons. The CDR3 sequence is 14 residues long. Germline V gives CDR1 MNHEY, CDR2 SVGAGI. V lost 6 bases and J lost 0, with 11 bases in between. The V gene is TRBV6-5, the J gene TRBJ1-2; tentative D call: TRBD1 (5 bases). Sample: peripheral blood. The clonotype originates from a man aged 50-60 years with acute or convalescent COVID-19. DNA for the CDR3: TGTGCCAGCAGGCTCGACAGCACTAACTATGGCTACACCTTC. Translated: CASRLDSTNYGYTF.